The 28 T cell receptor beta chains below come from one sample, sequenced in a study of cytomegalovirus exposure and HLA in healthy donors. PCR employed 60 Vbeta and 13 Jbeta primers. Generated by immunoSEQ multiplex PCR, the TCRdb table keeps only in-frame clones and is missing some. The sample lists some 90,000 clones, under 85% occurring once. Sequencing was performed on PBMCs. The origin of the receptors is a boy between 10 and 17 years old in good health and CMV-seronegative.

In the case of this clone: Given a much more abundant clone one base away, this may be a read error. The gene calls are TRBV7-9 and TRBJ2-7, with D hard to call. Germline values: CDR1 SEHNR, CDR2 FQNEAQ (reference sequence). This CDR3 spans 11 amino acids. Trimming shortened V by 5 bases and J by 1 base, and 3 bases separated the two germline ends. CDR3 in DNA: TGTGCCAGCAGCCTATCCTACGAGCAGTACTTC. Encoded protein: CASSLSYEQYF.

V and J are TRBV4-1 and TRBJ2-5; 9 positions agree with TRBD1. CDR1 and CDR2 (germline): MGHRA, YSYEKL. The CDR3 is 15 amino acids. V lost 5 bases to trimming and J lost 5 bases; unmatched junction nucleotides: 9. The CDR3 here is CASSIGIGTGETQYF. The CDR3 DNA follows: TGCGCCAGCAGCATCGGAATAGGGACAGGGGAGACCCAGTACTTC.

This clone was counted a few times. V usage is TRBV7-2 and J usage is TRBJ1-1; weak D call: TRBD1 (5 bases). The V end was cut by 1 base, the J end by 4 bases, with 13 bases between. The CDR3 is made up of 15 amino acids. The V gene's germline CDR1 is SGHTA and CDR2 FQGNSA. CDR3 coding DNA: TGTGCCAGCAGCTTAGAGGGAGCGGGGACCACTGAAGCTTTCTTT. Its protein is CASSLEGAGTTEAFF.

The sample holds a few counts of this clone. The rearrangement uses TRBV29-1 and TRBJ2-7, with D maybe TRBD2 (6 bases). The V end lost 4 bases, the J end lost 0 bases, and 22 bases lay between the germline ends. Germline V gene data show CDR1 as SQVTM and CDR2 as ANQGSEA. This CDR3 spans 17 amino acids. The CDR3 DNA reads as TGCAGCGTTGTAATCCATTCTTGGGGCGGGACCTCCTACGAGCAGTACTTC. Protein product: CSVVIHSWGGTSYEQYF.

This chain links TRBV28 with TRBJ1-5, with 7 bases lining up with TRBD1. The germline gives CDR1 MDHEN, CDR2 SYDVKM. V lost 2 bases to trimming and J lost 0 bases; unmatched junction nucleotides: 4. The CDR3 is 16 residues long. This chain's CDR3 is CASSLEGTASNQPQHF. In DNA form, the CDR3 reads TGTGCCAGCAGTTTAGAGGGGACAGCTAGCAATCAGCCCCAGCATTTT.

The chain recombines TRBV27 with TRBJ1-3; a possible D gene is TRBD1 (6 bases). The CDR3 contains 15 residues. Germline assignment: CDR1 MNHEY and CDR2 SMNVEV (reference sequence). V lost 5 bases and J lost 1, with 12 bases in between. The CDR3 loop is CASSQDSRSGNTIYF. In DNA, the CDR3 is TGTGCCAGCAGTCAGGACAGCAGATCTGGAAACACCATATATTTT.

The chain has TRBV6-5 and TRBJ2-2; no clear D. The germline V gene has CDR1 MNHEY and CDR2 SVGAGI. The CDR3 sequence is 15 residues long. The V end was cut by 2 bases, the J end by 4 bases, with 11 bases between. In DNA, the CDR3 is TGTGCCAGCAGTTACGAACTGGGCATCACCGGGGAGCTGTTTTTT. Protein product: CASSYELGITGELFF.

CDR3 nucleotides: TGTGCCACCAGCAGGGGCGGGGCTGGAAACACCATATATTTT. This gives the protein CATSRGGAGNTIYF. V and J are TRBV15 and TRBJ1-3; no clear D. Germline V gene data show CDR1 as LNHNV and CDR2 as YYDKDF (reference sequence). The CDR3 consists of 14 residues. Between the trimmed V and J ends, which lost 3 bases and 2 bases, there was a span of 8 bases.

As to this clone: Since the CDR3 does not end with the conserved phenylalanine or tryptophan, this likely comes from a read error. The limits of the CDR3 on the DNA are not certain, so only TCRdb's listed CDR3 is given. The chain has TRBV11-2 and TRBJ1-6; whether TRBD1, the table's D call, matches the DNA was not checked. The germline gives CDR1 SGHAT, CDR2 FQNNGV. The CDR3 length is 12 residues, termini included. The CDR3 loop is CASSHLGQAKTI.

This clone turned up a few times. CDR3 bases: TGCGCCAGCAGCTTGGCCCTAGGGGTCTACGAGCAGTACTTC. Its translation: CASSLALGVYEQYF. The chain combines TRBV5-1 with TRBJ2-7; D may be TRBD1 (5 bases). The CDR3 extends over 14 amino acids. Trimming removed 0 bases from V and 3 bases from J, with 10 bases in between. Germline CDR1 SGHRS, CDR2 YFSETQ.

In its sample, this clone was seen a few times. The chain combines TRBV4-3 with TRBJ1-4; D might be TRBD1 (5 bases). V was clipped by 4 bases and J by 0 bases, with 9 bases between them. The germline CDR1 and CDR2 sequences are LGHNA and YSLEER. The CDR3 covers 15 residues. The chain's CDR3 is CASSLSTATNEKLFF. DNA of the CDR3: TGCGCCAGCAGCCTCTCGACAGCAACTAATGAAAAACTGTTTTTT.

The chain has TRBV2 and TRBJ1-1, with D possibly being TRBD1 (5 bases). Trimming shortened V by 6 bases and J by 7 bases, and 12 bases separated the two germline ends. Germline-derived CDR1 and CDR2 are SNHLY and FYNNEI. The CDR3 contains 12 residues. For the CDR3, the DNA is TGTGCCAGCAGCCTGGAGGGGCGTGAAGCTTTCTTT. Amino acids: CASSLEGREAFF.

This sequence joins TRBV6-5 and TRBJ1-5; no clear D. Trimming pared 5 bases from V and 8 bases from J, leaving 19 bases between. Germline V lookup: CDR1 MNHEY, CDR2 SVGAGI. The CDR3 has 15 residues. CDR3 DNA sequence: TGTGCCAGCAGTCTGCTTGGCGCGGAGGGAGAGCCCCAGCATTTT. This sequence encodes CASSLLGAEGEPQHF.

The V call is TRBV6-5, the J call TRBJ1-2; D unresolved. Trimming removed 0 bases at V and 5 bases at J, with 13 bases between. The CDR3 sequence is 15 residues long. Germline V lookup: CDR1 MNHEY, CDR2 SVGAGI. The chain's CDR3 is CASSYSAGPGYGYTF. For the CDR3, the DNA is TGTGCCAGCAGTTACTCAGCAGGACCGGGGTATGGCTACACCTTC.

The V call is TRBV5-4, the J call TRBJ1-1; TRBD1 aligns across 8 bases. CDR1 SGHNT and CDR2 YYREEE come from the germline V gene (reference sequence). This CDR3 region has 15 residues. Trimming removed 4 bases from V and 4 bases from J; junction bases left unmatched: 9. CDR3 region: CASSRQGSRGTEAFF. The CDR3 DNA sequence: TGTGCCAGCAGCCGACAGGGGTCGAGGGGCACTGAAGCTTTCTTT.

The V and J genes are TRBV6-4 and TRBJ2-7; the D gene is possibly TRBD2 (5 bases). The CDR3 length is 14 residues. Trimming stripped 3 bases from V and 6 bases from J, with 15 bases between. In germline, CDR1 is MRHNA, CDR2 SNTAGT. CDR3 amino acids: CASSESGFRGEQYF. Written as DNA, the CDR3 is TGTGCCAGCAGTGAATCGGGGTTTCGCGGCGAGCAGTACTTC.

The chain links TRBV4-3 to TRBJ2-1; TRBD2 aligns across 14 bases. CDR3 size: 17 residues. With 2 bases clipped from V and 5 bases from J, the junction kept 5 bases outside the gene matches. Germline CDR1 reads LGHNA; CDR2 reads YSLEER. DNA for the CDR3: TGCGCCAGCAGCCAACTGGGACTAGCGGGGGACCACAATGAGCAGTTCTTC. It codes for CASSQLGLAGDHNEQFF.

This chain connects TRBV5-6 to TRBJ2-1; possibly TRBD2 for D (5 bases). This CDR3 region has 13 residues. The V and J ends lost 0 bases and 10 bases respectively, with 11 bases between them. The germline V gene has CDR1 SGHDT and CDR2 YYEEEE. CDR3 sequence (DNA): TGTGCCAGCAGCTTGGCCGGAGGAGTGGAGCAGTTCTTC. This sequence encodes CASSLAGGVEQFF. Combining the CDR3 with reference TRBV5-6 and TRBJ2-1 gives the whole variable domain DAGVTQSPTHLIKTRGQQVTLRCSPKSGHDTVSWYQQALGQGPQFIFQYYEEEERQRGNFPDRFSGHQFPNYSSELNVNALLLGDSALYLCASSLAGGVEQFFGPGTRLTVL.

CDR3 protein: CASGLAVRNEQFF. CDR3 sequence (DNA): TGTGCCAGCGGGTTAGCGGTGAGGAATGAGCAGTTCTTC. The chain joins TRBV28 to TRBJ2-1; TRBD2 might be the D (6 bases). V was trimmed by 8 bases and J by 7 bases, leaving 15 bases between them. Germline CDR1 and CDR2: MDHEN and SYDVKM. This CDR3 is built from 13 residues.

The V call is TRBV15, the J call TRBJ1-5, with TRBD1 matching over 8 bases. The J segment lost 5 bases and the V segment lost 0 bases, leaving 6 bases of the junction unmatched. This CDR3 is 16 amino acids long. Germline-derived CDR1 and CDR2 are LNHNV and YYDKDF (reference sequence). As DNA, the CDR3 is TGTGCCACCAGCAGAGAGGAGCAGGGGGCCTATCAGCCCCAGCATTTT. Its translation: CATSREEQGAYQPQHF.

This clone was picked up a small number of times. The genes are TRBV4-1 and TRBJ2-7, with TRBD2 matching over 8 bases. Per germline, CDR1 MGHRA and CDR2 YSYEKL. This CDR3 spans 13 amino acids. V gave up 1 base and J gave up 6 bases; unmatched junction bases: 2. The CDR3 here is CASSQASGSEQYF. The DNA of the CDR3 is TGCGCCAGCAGCCAAGCAAGCGGGAGCGAGCAGTACTTC.

The chain recombines TRBV7-9 with TRBJ1-6, with a possible D match to TRBD1 (6 bases). Germline values: CDR1 SEHNR, CDR2 FQNEAQ (reference sequence). CDR3 length: 14 amino acids. Trimming removed 3 bases at V and 5 bases at J, with 8 bases between. CDR3 coding DNA: TGTGCCAGCAGCTTGGACAGTAATAATTCACCCCTCCACTTT. Translation: CASSLDSNNSPLHF.

DNA of the CDR3: TGTGCCACCAGCAGAGATGGAACTACAGGGGGCAGAGGGTATGGCTACACCTTC. The encoded protein is CATSRDGTTGGRGYGYTF. The rearrangement uses TRBV15 and TRBJ1-2; TRBD1 agrees at 9 bases. The ends lost 0 bases at V and 5 bases at J; junction bases unmatched: 13. This CDR3 region has 18 residues. CDR1 is LNHNV, CDR2 YYDKDF, per germline (reference sequence).

This chain links TRBV6-5 with TRBJ2-4; D call uncertain. The CDR3 length is 11 residues. Germline V CDR1 and CDR2: MNHEY, SVGAGI. Trimming shortened V by 9 bases and J by 7 bases, and 10 bases separated the two germline ends. The CDR3 DNA reads TGTGCCAGTCAGTTTTTGAACATTCAGTACTTC. Protein: CASQFLNIQYF.

V and J are TRBV2 and TRBJ1-2; no firm D call. Trimming shortened V by 11 bases and J by 2 bases, and 12 bases separated the two germline ends. The germline V gene encodes CDR1 SNHLY and CDR2 FYNNEI. The CDR3 loop spans 12 amino acids. The CDR3 nucleotides are TGTGCCGGCGCAGGTCTCAACTATGGCTACACCTTC. Its protein product is CAGAGLNYGYTF.

The chain employs TRBV28 and TRBJ2-1, with 8 positions matching TRBD1. After removal of 2 bases from V and 9 bases from J, the junction contained 9 bases not matched to a gene. Germline lookup yields CDR1 MDHEN and CDR2 SYDVKM. CDR3 length: 15 amino acids. The CDR3 sequence is CASSLIGQGGFEQFF. In nucleotides, the CDR3 is TGTGCCAGCAGTTTAATAGGACAGGGCGGTTTTGAGCAGTTCTTC.

The rearrangement links TRBV6-6 to TRBJ1-1, with D maybe TRBD1 (5 bases). Germline CDR1 and CDR2: MNHNY and SVGAGI (reference sequence). The V end lost 8 bases, the J end lost 6 bases, and 10 bases lay between the germline ends. The CDR3 length is 11 residues. This CDR3 reads CASGRDAEAFF. The CDR3 DNA reads TGTGCCAGCGGCAGGGATGCTGAAGCTTTCTTT.

The table lists this clone with a count of one. The chain carries TRBV4-3 and TRBJ2-5; 10 nucleotides align to TRBD2. The V gene end was trimmed by 1 base and the J gene end by 5 bases; junction bases not matched to a gene: 7. Looked up from germline, CDR1 is LGHNA and CDR2 is YSLEER. This CDR3 is built from 16 residues. In DNA, the CDR3 is TGCGCCAGCAGCCAAGCACCGGGACTAGCGTCTGAGACCCAGTACTTC. Translation gives CASSQAPGLASETQYF.